This entry describes one TCR beta chain. The data were obtained in a study of blood T cell repertoires in COVID-19. On the study more broadly: COVID-19 samples collected from the United States, Italy and Spain covered acute and convalescent phases. PBMCs, B-cell-depleted T cells, or T cells provided the cDNA or gDNA that made up the material.

Original handling: Amplified reference gene primers provided the basis for estimating nucleated cell counts. Libraries were prepared by immunoSEQ multiplex PCR; TCRdb keeps only in-frame clonotypes and omits some of them. V, J and clone size derive from that table, while D and trimming were established from the DNA sequence. The sample includes tens of thousands of clones, around 85% seen only once; the top ten take 5.3%. The CDR3 is 13 amino acids. Trimming left V 6 bases short and J 7 bases short, with 16 bases between. From germline, CDR1 is SNHLY and CDR2 FYNNEI. Sequenced input: peripheral blood. This TCR was sampled from a man aged 65 to 79 with acute or convalescent COVID-19. J is TRBJ2-7 and V is TRBV2, with TRBD2 as a possible D gene (7 bases). The CDR3 DNA is TGTGCCAGCAGCCGAGGGGGGGTTGGGGAGCAGTACTTC. Protein sequence: CASSRGGVGEQYF.